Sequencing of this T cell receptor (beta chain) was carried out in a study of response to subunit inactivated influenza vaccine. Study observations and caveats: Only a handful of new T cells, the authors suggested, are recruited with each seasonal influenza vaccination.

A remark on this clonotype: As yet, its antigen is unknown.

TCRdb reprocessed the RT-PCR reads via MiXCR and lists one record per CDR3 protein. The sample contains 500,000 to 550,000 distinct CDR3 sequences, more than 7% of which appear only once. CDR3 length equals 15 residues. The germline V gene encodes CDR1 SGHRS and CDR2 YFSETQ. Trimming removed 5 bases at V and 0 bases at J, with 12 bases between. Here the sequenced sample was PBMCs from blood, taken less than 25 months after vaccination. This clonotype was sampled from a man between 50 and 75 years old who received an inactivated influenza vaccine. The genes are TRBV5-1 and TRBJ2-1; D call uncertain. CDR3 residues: CASSPPASSYNEQFF. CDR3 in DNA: TGCGCCAGCAGTCCGCCCGCCAGCTCCTACAATGAGCAGTTCTTC.